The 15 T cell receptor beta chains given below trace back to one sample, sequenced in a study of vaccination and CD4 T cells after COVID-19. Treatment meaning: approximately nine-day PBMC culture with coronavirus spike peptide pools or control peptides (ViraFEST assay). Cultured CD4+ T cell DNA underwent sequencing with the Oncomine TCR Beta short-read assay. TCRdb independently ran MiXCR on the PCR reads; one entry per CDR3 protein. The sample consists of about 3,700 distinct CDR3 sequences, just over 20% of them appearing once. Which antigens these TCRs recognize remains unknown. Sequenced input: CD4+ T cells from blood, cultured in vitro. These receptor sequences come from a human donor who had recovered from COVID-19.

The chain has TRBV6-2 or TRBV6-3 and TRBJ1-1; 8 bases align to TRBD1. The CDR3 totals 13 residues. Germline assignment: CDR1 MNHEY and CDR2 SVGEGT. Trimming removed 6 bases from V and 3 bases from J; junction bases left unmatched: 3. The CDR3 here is CASRSTGDTEAFF. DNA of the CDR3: TGTGCCAGCAGGTCGACAGGGGACACTGAAGCTTTCTTT.

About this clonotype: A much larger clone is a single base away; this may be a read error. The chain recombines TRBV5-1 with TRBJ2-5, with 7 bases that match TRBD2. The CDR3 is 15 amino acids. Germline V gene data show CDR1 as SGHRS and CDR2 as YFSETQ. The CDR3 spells CASSLRGGGEETQNF. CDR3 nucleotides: TGCGCCAGCAGCTTACGTGGGGGAGGGGAAGAGACCCAGAACTTC.

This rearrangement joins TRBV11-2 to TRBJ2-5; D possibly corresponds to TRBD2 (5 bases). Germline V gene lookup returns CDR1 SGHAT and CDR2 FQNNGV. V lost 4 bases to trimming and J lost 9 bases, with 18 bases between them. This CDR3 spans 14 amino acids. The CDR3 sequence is CASSSRRVEGSQYF. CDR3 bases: TGTGCCAGCAGCTCAAGGCGGGTTGAGGGTTCCCAGTACTTC.

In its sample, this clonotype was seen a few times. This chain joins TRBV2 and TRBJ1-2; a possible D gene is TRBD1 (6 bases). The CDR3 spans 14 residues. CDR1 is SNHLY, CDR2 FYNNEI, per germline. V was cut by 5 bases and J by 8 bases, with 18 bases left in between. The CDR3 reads CASSPQTGTGGYTF. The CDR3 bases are TGTGCCAGCAGTCCCCAAACAGGGACGGGCGGCTACACCTTC.

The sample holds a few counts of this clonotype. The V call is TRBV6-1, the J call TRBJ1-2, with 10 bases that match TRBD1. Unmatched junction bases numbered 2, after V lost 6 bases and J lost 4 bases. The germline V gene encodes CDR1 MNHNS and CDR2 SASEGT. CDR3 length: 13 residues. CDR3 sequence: CASRDRGGYGYTF. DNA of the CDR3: TGTGCCAGCAGGGACAGGGGGGGCTATGGCTACACCTTC.

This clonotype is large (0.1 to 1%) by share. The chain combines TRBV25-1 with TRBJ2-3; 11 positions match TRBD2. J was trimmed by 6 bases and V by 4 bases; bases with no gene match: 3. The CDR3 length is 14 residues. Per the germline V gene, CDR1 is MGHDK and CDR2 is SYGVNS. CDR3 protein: CASSGTSGLDTQYF. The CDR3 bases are TGTGCCAGCAGTGGGACTAGCGGGCTGGATACGCAGTATTTT.

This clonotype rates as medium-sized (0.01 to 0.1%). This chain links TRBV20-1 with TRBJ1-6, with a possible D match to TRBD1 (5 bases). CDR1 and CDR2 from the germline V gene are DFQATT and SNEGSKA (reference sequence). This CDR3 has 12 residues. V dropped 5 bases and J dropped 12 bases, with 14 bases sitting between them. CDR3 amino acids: CSAGDSPGPLHF. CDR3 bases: TGCAGTGCTGGGGACTCTCCGGGACCCCTCCACTTT.

CDR3: CSVSRDPGADTQYF. CDR3 in DNA: TGCAGCGTTTCCCGGGACCCAGGGGCAGATACGCAGTATTTT. The chain couples TRBV29-1 to TRBJ2-3, with D possibly TRBD1 on 6 matching bases. The CDR3 is 14 amino acids. Trimming took off 5 bases at V and 4 bases at J, with 16 bases between the two ends. Germline V gene lookup returns CDR1 SQVTM and CDR2 ANQGSEA.

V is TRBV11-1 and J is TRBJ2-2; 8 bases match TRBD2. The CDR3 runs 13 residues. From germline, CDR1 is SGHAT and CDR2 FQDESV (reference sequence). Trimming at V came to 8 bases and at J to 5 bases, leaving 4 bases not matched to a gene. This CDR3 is CASEGGGTGELFF. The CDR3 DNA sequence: TGTGCCAGCGAAGGCGGGGGGACCGGGGAGCTGTTTTTT.

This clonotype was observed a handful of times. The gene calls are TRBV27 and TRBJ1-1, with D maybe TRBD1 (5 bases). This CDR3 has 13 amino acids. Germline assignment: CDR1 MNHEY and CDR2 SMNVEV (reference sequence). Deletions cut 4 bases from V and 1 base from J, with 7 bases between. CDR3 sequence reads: CASSWGTNTEAFF. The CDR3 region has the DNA TGTGCCAGCAGTTGGGGCACGAACACTGAAGCTTTCTTT.

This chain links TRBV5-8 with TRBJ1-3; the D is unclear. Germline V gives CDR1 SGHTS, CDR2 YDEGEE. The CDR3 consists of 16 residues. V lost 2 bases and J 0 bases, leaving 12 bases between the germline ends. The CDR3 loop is CASSFGLTASGNTIYF. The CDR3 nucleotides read TGTGCCAGCAGCTTCGGACTGACTGCCTCTGGAAACACCATATATTTT.

As DNA, the CDR3 is TGTGCCAGCAGCTTGCCTGCAGCGGGTGAGCAGTTCTTC. Residues: CASSLPAAGEQFF. The gene calls are TRBV5-6 and TRBJ2-1; D perhaps matches TRBD2 (6 bases). Looked up from germline, CDR1 is SGHDT and CDR2 is YYEEEE. The CDR3 has 13 amino acids. V was pared by 1 base and J by 9 bases, with 11 bases between. The complete variable domain, with remaining parts taken from reference TRBV5-6 and TRBJ2-1, reads DAGVTQSPTHLIKTRGQQVTLRCSPKSGHDTVSWYQQALGQGPQFIFQYYEEEERQRGNFPDRFSGHQFPNYSSELNVNALLLGDSALYLCASSLPAAGEQFFGPGTRLTVL.

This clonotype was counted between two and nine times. The CDR3 loop is CARNGRAGQPQHF. In DNA form, the CDR3 reads TGTGCCAGGAACGGCCGGGCGGGTCAGCCCCAGCATTTT. The chain combines TRBV7-7 with TRBJ1-5; the D is unclear. This CDR3 is 13 amino acids long. V was cut by 9 bases and J by 6 bases, with 15 bases left in between. Looked up from germline, CDR1 is SSHAT and CDR2 is FNYEAQ (reference sequence).

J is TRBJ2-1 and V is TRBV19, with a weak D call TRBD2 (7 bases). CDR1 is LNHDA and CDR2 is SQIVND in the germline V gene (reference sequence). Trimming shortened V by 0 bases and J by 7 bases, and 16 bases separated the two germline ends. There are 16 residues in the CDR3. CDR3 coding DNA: TGTGCCAGTAGTATAGATAGGGGGGGGGCTATAAATGAGCAGTTCTTC. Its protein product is CASSIDRGGAINEQFF.

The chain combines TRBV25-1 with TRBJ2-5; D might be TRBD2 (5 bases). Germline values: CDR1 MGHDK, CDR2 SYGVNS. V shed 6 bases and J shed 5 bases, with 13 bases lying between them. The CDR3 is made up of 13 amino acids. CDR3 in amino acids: CASSRRSGETQYF. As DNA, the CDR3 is TGTGCCAGCAGCCGGAGATCGGGGGAGACCCAGTACTTC.